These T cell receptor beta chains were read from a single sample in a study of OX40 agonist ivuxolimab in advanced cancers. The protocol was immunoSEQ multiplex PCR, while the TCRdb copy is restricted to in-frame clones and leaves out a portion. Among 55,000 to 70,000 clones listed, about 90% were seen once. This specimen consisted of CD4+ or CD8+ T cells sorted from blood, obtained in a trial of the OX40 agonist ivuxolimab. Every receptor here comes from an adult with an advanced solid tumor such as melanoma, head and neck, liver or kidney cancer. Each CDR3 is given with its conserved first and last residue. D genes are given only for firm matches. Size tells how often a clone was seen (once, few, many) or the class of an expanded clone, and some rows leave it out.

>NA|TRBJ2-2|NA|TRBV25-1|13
TGTGCCAGCAGTGCCAGTAACACCGGGGAGCTGTTTTTT
CASSASNTGELFF
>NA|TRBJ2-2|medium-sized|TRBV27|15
TGTGCCAGCAGTTTTAGGCACCTGAACACCGGGGAGCTGTTTTTT
CASSFRHLNTGELFF
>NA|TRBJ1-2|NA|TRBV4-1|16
TGCGCCAGCAGCCAAGTGGTCCAGGGCGGGAACTATGGCTACACCTTC
CASSQVVQGGNYGYTF
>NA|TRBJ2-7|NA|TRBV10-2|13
TGCGCCAGCAGTGAGGGCTACGCCTACGAGCAGTACTTC
CASSEGYAYEQYF
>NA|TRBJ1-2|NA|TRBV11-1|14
TGTGCCAGCAGCTCGGACGGACCTAACTATGGCTACACCTTC
CASSSDGPNYGYTF
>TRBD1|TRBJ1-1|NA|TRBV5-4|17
TGTGCCAGCAGCCCTCAACGGGACAGGGGGTCGAGCACTGAAGCTTTCTTT
CASSPQRDRGSSTEAFF
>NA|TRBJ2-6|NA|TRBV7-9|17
TGTGCCAGCAGCTTACCCGGACATGCCCTAGGGGCCAACGTCCTGACTTTC
CASSLPGHALGANVLTF
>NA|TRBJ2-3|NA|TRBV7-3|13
TGTGCCAGCAGCTTAATTAGCACAGATACGCAGTATTTT
CASSLISTDTQYF
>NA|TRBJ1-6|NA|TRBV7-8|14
TGTGCCAGCTACAGTGGTGAAGTGGATTCACCCCTCCACTTT
CASYSGEVDSPLHF
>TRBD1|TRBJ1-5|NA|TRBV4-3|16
TGCGCCAGCAGCCAAGCGGCTGAACAGGGGATACAGCCCCAGCATTTT
CASSQAAEQGIQPQHF
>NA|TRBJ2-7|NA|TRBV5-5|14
TGTGCCAGCAGCTTGCCGCCGGACGCAGACGAGCAGTACTTC
CASSLPPDADEQYF
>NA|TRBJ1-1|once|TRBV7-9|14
TGTGCCAGCAGCAAACCGGACCCGAACACTGAAGCTTTCTTT
CASSKPDPNTEAFF
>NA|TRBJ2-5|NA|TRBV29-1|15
TGCAGCGTTGAAGATCGGCGGAGGGCTCAAGAGACCCAGTACTTC
CSVEDRRRAQETQYF
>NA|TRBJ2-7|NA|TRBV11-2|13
TGTGCCAGCAGCTTAGAGCGATCCTACGAGCAGTACTTC
CASSLERSYEQYF
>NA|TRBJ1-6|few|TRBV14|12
TGTGCCAGCAGGCCCGCGGATTCACCCCTCCACTTT
CASRPADSPLHF
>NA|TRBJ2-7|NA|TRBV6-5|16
TGTGCCAGCAGTTACTCTACCGGGGCTAGATACTACGAGCAGTACTTC
CASSYSTGARYYEQYF
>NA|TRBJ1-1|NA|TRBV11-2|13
TGTGCCAGCAGCCCTATGGGGGGCACTGAAGCTTTCTTT
CASSPMGGTEAFF
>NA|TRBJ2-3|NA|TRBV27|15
TGTGCCAGCAGTCCGGTCGGGTTTAGCACAGATACGCAGTATTTT
CASSPVGFSTDTQYF
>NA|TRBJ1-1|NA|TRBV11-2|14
TGTGCCAGCAGCCTTGGCCGGGGAAACACTGAAGCTTTCTTT
CASSLGRGNTEAFF
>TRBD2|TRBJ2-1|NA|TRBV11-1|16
TGTGCCAGCAGCTTACCAGGGACTAGCGCCTACAATGAGCAGTTCTTC
CASSLPGTSAYNEQFF
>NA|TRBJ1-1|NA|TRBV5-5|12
TGTGCCAGCACCTACCTGGGCGCGGAAGCTTTCTTT
CASTYLGAEAFF
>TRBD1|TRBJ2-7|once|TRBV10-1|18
TGCGCCAGCAGTGCCCTATTTGACAGGGATGCGGGTTCCTACGAGCAGTACTTC
CASSALFDRDAGSYEQYF
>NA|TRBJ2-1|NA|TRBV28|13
TGTGCCAGCAGTCGGGTTACCTACAATGAGCAGTTCTTC
CASSRVTYNEQFF
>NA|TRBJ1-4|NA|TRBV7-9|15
TGTGCCAGCAGCGGATCAGGGGCGGGGTATGAAAAACTGTTTTTT
CASSGSGAGYEKLFF
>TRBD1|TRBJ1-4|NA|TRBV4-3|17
TGCGCCAGCAGCCAAGATTGGTCAGGGGGGACTAATGAAAAACTGTTTTTT
CASSQDWSGGTNEKLFF
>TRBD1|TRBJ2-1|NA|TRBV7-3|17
TGTGCCAGCAGCCCAGGGTCGTGGGACAGTGGGGGCAATGAGCAGTTCTTC
CASSPGSWDSGGNEQFF